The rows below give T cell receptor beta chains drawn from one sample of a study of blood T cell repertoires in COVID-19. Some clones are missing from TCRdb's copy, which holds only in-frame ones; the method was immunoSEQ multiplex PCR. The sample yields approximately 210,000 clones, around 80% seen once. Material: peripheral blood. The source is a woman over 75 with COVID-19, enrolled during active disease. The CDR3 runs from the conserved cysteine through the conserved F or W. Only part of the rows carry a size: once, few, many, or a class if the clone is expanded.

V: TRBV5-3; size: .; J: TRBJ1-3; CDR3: CARTRSHRGSGNTIYF
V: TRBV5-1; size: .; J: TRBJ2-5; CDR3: CASSLRDNQETQYF
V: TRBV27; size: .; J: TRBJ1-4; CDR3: CASSPTHPGEKLFF
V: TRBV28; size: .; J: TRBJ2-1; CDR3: CASSLGGAGSYNEQFF
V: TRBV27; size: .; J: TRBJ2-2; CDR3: CASGPTLGVRTGELFF
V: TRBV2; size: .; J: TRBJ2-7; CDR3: CATDPPGGTGEVEQYF
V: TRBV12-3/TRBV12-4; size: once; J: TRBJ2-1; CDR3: CASSLASGAKQFF
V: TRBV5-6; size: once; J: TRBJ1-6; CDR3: CASSLLGTGGNSPLHF
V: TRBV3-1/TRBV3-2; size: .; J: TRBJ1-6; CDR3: CASSQSSGFNSPLHF
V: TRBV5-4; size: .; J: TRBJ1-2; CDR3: CASSTDSYGYTF
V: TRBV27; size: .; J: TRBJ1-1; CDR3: CASSLSIGMDTEAFF
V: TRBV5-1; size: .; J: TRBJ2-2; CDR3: CASNDSGELFF
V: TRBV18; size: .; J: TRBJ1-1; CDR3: CASSPSRIGEAFF
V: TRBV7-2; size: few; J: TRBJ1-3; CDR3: CASSSRDRGDTIYF
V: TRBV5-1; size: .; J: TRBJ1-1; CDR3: CASSLRGGKTEAFF
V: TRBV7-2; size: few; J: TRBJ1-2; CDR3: CASSLGAFGGGYGYTF
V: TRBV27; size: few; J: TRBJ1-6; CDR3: CASSPALTGANSPLHF
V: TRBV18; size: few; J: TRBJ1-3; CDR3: CADSPGSSGNTIYF
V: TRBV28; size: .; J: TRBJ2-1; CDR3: CASSLLGQGTGNEQFF
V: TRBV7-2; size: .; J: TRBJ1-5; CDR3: CASSLTFASPQHF
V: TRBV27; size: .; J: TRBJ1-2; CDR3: CASSPSGTLSNYGYTF
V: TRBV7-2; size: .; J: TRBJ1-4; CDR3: CASSKDRDEKLFF
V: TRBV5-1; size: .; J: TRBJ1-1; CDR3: CASSFQTGANTEAFF
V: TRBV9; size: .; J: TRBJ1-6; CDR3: CASSGQGSYNSPLHF
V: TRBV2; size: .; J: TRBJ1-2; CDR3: CASSFTTGNYTF
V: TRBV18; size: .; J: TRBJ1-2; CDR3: CASSLGQGGYGYTF
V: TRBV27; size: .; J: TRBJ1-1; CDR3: CASRRTGNTEAFF
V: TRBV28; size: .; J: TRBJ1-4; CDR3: CASTQRTGGGFREKLFF
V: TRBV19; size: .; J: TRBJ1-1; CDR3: CASAIGGTEAFF
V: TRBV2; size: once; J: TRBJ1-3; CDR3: CASTRGFSGNTIYF
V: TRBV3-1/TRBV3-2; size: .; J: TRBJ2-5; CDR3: CASFPGGAGGIRGPQYF
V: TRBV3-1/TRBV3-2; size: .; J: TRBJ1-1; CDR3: CASRGQGTEAFF
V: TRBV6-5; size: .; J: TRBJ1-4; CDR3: CASRRANEKLFF
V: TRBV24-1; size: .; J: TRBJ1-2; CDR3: CATSKPSVNYGYTF
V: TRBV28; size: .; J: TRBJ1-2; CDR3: CASSWTANYGYTF
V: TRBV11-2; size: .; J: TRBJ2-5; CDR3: CASSPDRGQSQYF
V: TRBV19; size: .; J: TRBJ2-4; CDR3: CATHPGGHRDKNIQYF
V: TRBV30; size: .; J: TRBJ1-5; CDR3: CAWSIPGPSNQPQHF
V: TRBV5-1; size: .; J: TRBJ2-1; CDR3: CASSYPGASGGATYNEQFF
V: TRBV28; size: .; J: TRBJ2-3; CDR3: CASSPSGGATDTQYF
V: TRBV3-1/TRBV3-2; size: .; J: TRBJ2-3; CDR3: CASSPRGQGLPDTQYF
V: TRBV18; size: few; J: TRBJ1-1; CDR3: CASSPQTASNTEAFF
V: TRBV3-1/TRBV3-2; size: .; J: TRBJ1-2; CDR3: CASTMGAGGYTF
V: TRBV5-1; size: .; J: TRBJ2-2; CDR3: CASSLVQGTGELFF
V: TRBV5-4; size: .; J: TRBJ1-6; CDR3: CASSVPDNSPLHF
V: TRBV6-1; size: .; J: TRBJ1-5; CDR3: CASSEEGGRNQPQHF
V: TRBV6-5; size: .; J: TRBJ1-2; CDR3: CASSWGRLTSYGYTF
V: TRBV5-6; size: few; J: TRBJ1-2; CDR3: CASSPSGGVYGYTF
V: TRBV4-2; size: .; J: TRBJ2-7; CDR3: CASSQDVLAGAYEQYF
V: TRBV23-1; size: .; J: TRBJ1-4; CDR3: CASSQSRPGQGSNEKLFF
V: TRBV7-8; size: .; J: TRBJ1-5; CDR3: CASSLSRVSNQPQHF
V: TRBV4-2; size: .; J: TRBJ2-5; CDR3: CASSQDGRLAGSGETQYF
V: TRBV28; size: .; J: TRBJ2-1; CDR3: CASSSPGDYNEQFF
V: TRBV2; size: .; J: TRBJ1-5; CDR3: CASQGEQPSNQPQHF
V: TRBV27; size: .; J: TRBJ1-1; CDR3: CASSKYRGSYETEAFF
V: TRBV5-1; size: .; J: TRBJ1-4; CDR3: CASSLQGKNEKLFF
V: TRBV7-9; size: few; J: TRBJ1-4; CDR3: CASSSWGQPDEKLFF
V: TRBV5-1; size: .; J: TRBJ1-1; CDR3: CASSPLKQGNTEAFF
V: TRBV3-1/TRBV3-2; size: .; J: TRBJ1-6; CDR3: CASSQLTGNNSPLHF